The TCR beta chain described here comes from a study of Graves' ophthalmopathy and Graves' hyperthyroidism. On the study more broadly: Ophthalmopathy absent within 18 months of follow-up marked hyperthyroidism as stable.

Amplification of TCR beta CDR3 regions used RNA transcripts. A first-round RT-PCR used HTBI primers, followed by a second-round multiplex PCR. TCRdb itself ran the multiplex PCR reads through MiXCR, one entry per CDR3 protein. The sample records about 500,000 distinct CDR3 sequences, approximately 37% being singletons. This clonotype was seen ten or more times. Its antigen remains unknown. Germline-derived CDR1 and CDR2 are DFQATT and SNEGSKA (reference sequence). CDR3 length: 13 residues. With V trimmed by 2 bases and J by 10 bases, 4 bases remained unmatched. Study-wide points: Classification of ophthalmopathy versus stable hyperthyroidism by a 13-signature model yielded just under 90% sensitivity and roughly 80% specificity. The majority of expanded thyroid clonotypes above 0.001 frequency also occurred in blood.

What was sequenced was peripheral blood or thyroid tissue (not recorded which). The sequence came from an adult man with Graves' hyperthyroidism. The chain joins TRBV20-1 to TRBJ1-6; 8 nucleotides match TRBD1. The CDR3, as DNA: TGCAGTGCTAGACAGGACAGGGAATCACCCCTCCACTTT. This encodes CSARQDRESPLHF.